The source of this TCR beta chain is a study of cytomegalovirus exposure and HLA in healthy donors. General observations from the study: Common viral pathogens were later found to be apparently linked to several of the most significant clusters. Only CMV serostatus was available as immune exposure information. The authors excluded some V segments, including TRBV6-2 and TRBV6-3, as indistinguishable.

In this sample, this clone turned up a few times. The antigen is unknown. With 0 bases clipped from V and 5 bases from J, the junction kept 8 bases outside the gene matches. The CDR3 sequence is 16 residues long. The germline V gene encodes CDR1 ENHRY and CDR2 SYGVKD. PCR primers comprised 60 Vbeta and 13 Jbeta primers. The repertoire was sequenced with immunoSEQ multiplex PCR; TCRdb's copy has only in-frame clones and lacks some. The table has 110,000 or so clones, 70% to 80% seen once. Sequenced input: PBMCs. The chain employs TRBV10-3 and TRBJ2-5, with 8 bases matching TRBD1. This receptor was obtained from a man aged 50 to 60 in good health and CMV-seropositive. The CDR3 sequence: CAISESAAGGWETQYF. CDR3 sequence (DNA): TGTGCCATCAGTGAGTCGGCGGCAGGGGGCTGGGAGACCCAGTACTTC.